In its sample, the clone carrying this T cell receptor delta chain is medium-sized. TCRdb re-processed the reads using CATT. The data show under 8,000 delta-chain clones, with roughly 0.7% seen just once and roughly a sixth held by the top ten. The germline V gene encodes CDR1 GEAIGNYY and CDR2 EKD. J lost 1 base, V lost 3 bases, and 5 bases had no gene match. This CDR3 has 17 amino acids. This record belongs to a study of gamma-delta chains in newborns, infants, children. In the study overall: Polyclonal expansion of innate γδ T cells after birth follows microbial exposure.

The sequence was collected from a child who was a newborn, infant or young child, either healthy, febrile or measles-vaccinated (not recorded which). Sequencing was carried out using blood. V gene TRDV2 combines with J gene TRDJ3, with TRDD3 identical over 7 bases. The CDR3 protein is CACDRTGESWDTRQMFF. CDR3 bases: TGTGCCTGTGACCGTACTGGGGAATCCTGGGACACCCGACAGATGTTTTTC.